The 8 T cell receptor beta chains reported below all come from one sample, sequenced in a study of blood T cell repertoires in COVID-19. Here immunoSEQ multiplex PCR was the method, and the copy in TCRdb shows in-frame clones only, minus some. The sample shows around 270,000 clones, roughly 89% of them seen only once. The specimen was peripheral blood. Receptors originate from a woman in her forties who had recovered from COVID-19.

The chain couples TRBV5-1 to TRBJ1-5, with 8 bases matching TRBD1. This CDR3 spans 14 amino acids. Looked up from germline, CDR1 is SGHRS and CDR2 is YFSETQ. The V gene end was trimmed by 2 bases and the J gene end by 5 bases; junction bases not matched to a gene: 3. The CDR3 reads CASSLDRGDQPQHF. Written as DNA, the CDR3 is TGCGCCAGCAGCTTAGACAGGGGTGATCAGCCCCAGCATTTT.

The J gene is TRBJ1-4, the V gene TRBV4-2, with 7 nucleotides matching TRBD1. The CDR3 is 16 residues long. CDR1 LGHNA and CDR2 YNFKEQ come from the germline V gene. V trimming: 0 bases; J trimming: 7 bases; junction bases outside the gene matches: 8. CDR3 nucleotide sequence: TGTGCCAGCAGCCAAGATAGGACAGGCGGAGGTGAAAAACTGTTTTTT. The encoded protein is CASSQDRTGGGEKLFF.

The chain joins TRBV3-1 (or the pseudogene TRBV3-2) to TRBJ1-3; TRBD1 is a possible D gene (6 bases). V was cut by 3 bases and J by 0 bases, with 15 bases left in between. The germline CDR1 and CDR2 sequences are LGHDT and YNNKEL (reference sequence). The CDR3 is 17 residues long. The DNA of the CDR3 is TGTGCCAGCAGCCATAGAATTGGGACACTCTCTGGAAACACCATATATTTT. It codes for CASSHRIGTLSGNTIYF.

J is TRBJ2-5 and V is TRBV29-1; D perhaps matches TRBD2 (7 bases). Trimming removed 8 bases from V and 7 bases from J, with 17 bases in between. The CDR3 is 12 amino acids. Germline V gives CDR1 SQVTM, CDR2 ANQGSEA. CDR3 residues: CSYFRGGGTQYF. The CDR3 DNA is TGCAGCTACTTTAGAGGGGGGGGGACCCAGTACTTC.

This clone has just one count. The chain has TRBV19 and TRBJ1-2; 7 bases are shared with TRBD1. This CDR3 has 13 amino acids. CDR1 and CDR2 (germline): LNHDA, SQIVND (reference sequence). V was clipped by 10 bases and J by 8 bases; unmatched bases: 13. Written as DNA, the CDR3 is TGTGCCACCTGGGACAGTCGGAGTAGGGGCTACACCTTC. It translates to CATWDSRSRGYTF.

This clone is a singleton in its sample. The chain is built from TRBV3-1 (or the pseudogene TRBV3-2) and TRBJ1-2; D is unresolved. V lost 5 bases, J lost 7 bases, and 17 bases lay in between. The CDR3 consists of 14 residues. Germline values: CDR1 LGHDT, CDR2 YNNKEL (reference sequence). CDR3 bases: TGTGCCAGCAGCTCCATGGGCTATAATCTTGGCTACACCTTC. This gives the protein CASSSMGYNLGYTF.

V is TRBV15 and J is TRBJ2-5; 11 bases match TRBD2. The germline CDR1 and CDR2 sequences are LNHNV and YYDKDF (reference sequence). The ends lost 5 bases at V and 5 bases at J; junction bases unmatched: 10. CDR3 length: 16 amino acids. CDR3 in DNA: TGTGCCACCAGCCGGGCTCTAGCGGGGGGAGTCGAGACCCAGTACTTC. Its translation is CATSRALAGGVETQYF. Variable domain in full (rest from reference TRBV15 and TRBJ2-5): DAMVIQNPRYQVTQFGKPVTLSCSQTLNHNVMYWYQQKSSQAPKLLFHYYDKDFNNEADTPDNFQSRRPNTSFCFLDIRSPGLGDTAMYLCATSRALAGGVETQYFGPGTRLLVL.

The chain employs TRBV2 and TRBJ1-5, with 8 bases that match TRBD1. The germline CDR1 and CDR2 sequences are SNHLY and FYNNEI. Trimming cost V 2 bases and J 5 bases; bases outside gene matches: 2. The CDR3 contains 14 residues. The CDR3 DNA is TGTGCCAGCAGTGAACAGGGGGCTTATCAGCCCCAGCATTTT. Translating it yields CASSEQGAYQPQHF.